The 20 T cell receptor beta chains below come from one sample, sequenced in a study of T cell responses to AZD1222 COVID-19 vaccine (dated by TCRdb to 2020 to 2022). The time point label on this specimen signifies: about 28 days (+/-7) after the second vaccine dose. The sample's treatment or condition label, decoded: meningococcal conjugate vaccine given as trial control. The method was the immunoSEQ multiplex PCR assay. In TCRdb, the immuneACCESS table is reduced to in-frame sequences with V and J assigned. These tables do not hold every clone; where another copy was compared, an unresolved V gene accounts for under half, and the others remain unexplained. The sample table holds about 180,000 clones, of which approximately 92% were seen once. The ten largest clonotypes hold 0.8% to 1.3% of the sample. The sequencing here drew on peripheral blood, taken 28 days after the second dose of the MenACWY control vaccine. The source of these receptors is an adult who received the MenACWY meningococcal vaccine as a control.

This sequence joins TRBV9 and TRBJ1-4; D gene unclear. Germline assignment: CDR1 SGDLS and CDR2 YYNGEE. Trimming cost V 0 bases and J 2 bases, with 11 bases left between them. This CDR3 is built from 16 residues. In DNA, the CDR3 is TGTGCCAGCAGCGTAGGAGGGATCAGCACTAATGAAAAACTGTTTTTT. Translating it yields CASSVGGISTNEKLFF.

The CDR3 sequence: CASSGTTANYGYTF. The DNA of the CDR3 is TGTGCCAGTAGTGGGACTACCGCTAACTATGGCTACACCTTC. This sequence joins TRBV19 and TRBJ1-2; possibly TRBD1 for D (5 bases). This CDR3 region has 14 residues. The germline V and J ends were trimmed by 5 bases and 0 bases, with 10 bases remaining between them. In germline, CDR1 is LNHDA, CDR2 SQIVND (reference sequence).

This chain joins TRBV4-1 and TRBJ1-2, with D maybe TRBD1 (5 bases). The CDR3 is 14 amino acids. Germline CDR1 reads MGHRA; CDR2 reads YSYEKL. V lost 3 bases to trimming and J lost 2 bases, with 10 bases between them. CDR3 in amino acids: CASSQGLINYGYTF. For the CDR3, the DNA is TGCGCCAGCAGCCAGGGGCTGATCAACTATGGCTACACCTTC.

The rearrangement links TRBV18 to TRBJ2-2; D might be TRBD1 (5 bases). V lost 5 bases and J lost 8, with 12 bases in between. Germline V gene data show CDR1 as KGHSH and CDR2 as LQKENI. This CDR3 spans 13 amino acids. Here the CDR3 DNA reads TGTGCCAGCTCAAGCAGGGTGGAAGGGGAGCTGTTTTTT. Translation gives CASSSRVEGELFF.

This rearrangement joins TRBV7-9 to TRBJ2-2; TRBD1 matches at 7 bases. Losses at the gene ends were 8 bases for V and 6 bases for J; bases not matched to a gene: 6. The V gene's germline CDR1 is SEHNR and CDR2 FQNEAQ (reference sequence). The CDR3 length is 13 residues. Here the CDR3 reads CASPRGTSGELFF. In DNA form, the CDR3 reads TGTGCCAGCCCCAGGGGGACGTCCGGGGAGCTGTTTTTT.

The chain has TRBV28 and TRBJ2-3; 9 nucleotides match TRBD1. This CDR3 region has 14 residues. The germline CDR1 and CDR2 sequences are MDHEN and SYDVKM. J lost 4 bases, V lost 7 bases, and 6 bases had no gene match. In DNA, the CDR3 is TGTGCCAGCATTACAGGGGGCGTCTCAGATACGCAGTATTTT. Protein: CASITGGVSDTQYF.

Only one count was recorded for this clone. The V gene is TRBV5-6, the J gene TRBJ2-7; a weak D match, TRBD1 (7 bases). V shed 3 bases and J shed 3 bases, with 10 bases lying between them. The germline gives CDR1 SGHDT, CDR2 YYEEEE. The CDR3 is 13 amino acids. The CDR3 loop is CASSSGGNYEQYF. DNA of the CDR3: TGTGCCAGCAGCTCAGGGGGGAACTACGAGCAGTACTTC.

The rearrangement links TRBV2 to TRBJ1-1, with D hard to call. CDR1 SNHLY and CDR2 FYNNEI come from the germline V gene. The V end lost 2 bases, the J end lost 0 bases, and 7 bases lay between the germline ends. The CDR3 has 14 residues. The CDR3 nucleotides read TGTGCCAGCAGTGAACCCCCTATGAACACTGAAGCTTTCTTT. Protein sequence: CASSEPPMNTEAFF.

The rearrangement links TRBV7-2 to TRBJ1-6; no definite D call. Germline-derived CDR1 and CDR2 are SGHTA and FQGNSA. This CDR3 comprises 13 residues. V lost 8 bases, J lost 10 bases, and 15 bases lay in between. CDR3 residues: CASSRTWGSPLHF. The CDR3 coding sequence is TGTGCCAGCTCTCGTACGTGGGGATCACCCCTCCACTTT.

The chain combines TRBV19 with TRBJ1-1; D remains ambiguous. The germline CDR1 and CDR2 sequences are LNHDA and SQIVND (reference sequence). V lost 7 bases to trimming and J lost 11 bases, with 20 bases between them. CDR3 length equals 13 residues. This chain's CDR3 is CASTMGSIAGAFF. The CDR3 nucleotides read TGTGCCAGTACCATGGGGTCCATCGCCGGGGCTTTCTTT.

This clone appeared a few times. This chain joins TRBV11-2 and TRBJ2-2; TRBD1 matches 8 bases. This CDR3 comprises 15 residues. The junction had 4 bases not matched to a gene; V was cut back by 4 bases and J by 3 bases. In germline, CDR1 is SGHAT, CDR2 FQNNGV. CDR3 sequence: CASSWTGIDTGELFF. As DNA, the CDR3 is TGTGCCAGCAGCTGGACAGGGATCGACACCGGGGAGCTGTTTTTT. The full variable domain, with the rest looked up from reference TRBV11-2 and TRBJ2-2, is EAGVAQSPRYKIIEKRQSVAFWCNPISGHATLYWYQQILGQGPKLLIQFQNNGVVDDSQLPKDRFSAERLKGVDSTLKIQPAKLEDSAVYLCASSWTGIDTGELFFGEGSRLTVL.

This rearrangement joins TRBV3-1 (or the pseudogene TRBV3-2) to TRBJ1-4; 10 bases agree with TRBD1. CDR1 and CDR2 (germline): LGHDT, YNNKEL (reference sequence). V lost 1 base, J lost 7 bases, and 3 bases stayed unmatched. The CDR3 totals 15 residues. In DNA, the CDR3 is TGTGCCAGCAGCCAAGTCGGGACAGGGGTTGAAAAACTGTTTTTT. Its protein product is CASSQVGTGVEKLFF.

This chain connects TRBV10-3 to TRBJ1-1, with a weak D call TRBD1 (6 bases). Germline-derived CDR1 and CDR2 are ENHRY and SYGVKD. V lost 6 bases, J lost 5 bases, and 13 bases lay in between. The length of the CDR3 is 13 residues. The chain's CDR3 is CAISPTGSTEAFF. CDR3 DNA: TGTGCCATCAGCCCCACAGGGTCAACTGAAGCTTTCTTT.

J is TRBJ1-1 and V is TRBV30; D gene uncertain. V lost 2 bases and J lost 6, with 10 bases in between. The CDR3 covers 12 residues. Germline V gene data show CDR1 as GTSNPN and CDR2 as SVGIG (reference sequence). CDR3 sequence reads: CAWSRSAAEAFF. Here the CDR3 DNA reads TGTGCCTGGAGTAGGTCTGCCGCTGAAGCTTTCTTT.

The chain carries TRBV7-9 and TRBJ2-1, with a tentative D call TRBD1 (5 bases). The V gene's germline CDR1 is SEHNR and CDR2 FQNEAQ (reference sequence). CDR3 size: 14 residues. Trimming cost V 5 bases and J 8 bases, with 16 bases left between them. The CDR3, as DNA: TGTGCCAGCAGCAAATCAGGGTCTACCGATGAGCAGTTCTTC. This translates into CASSKSGSTDEQFF.

V usage is TRBV6-5 and J usage is TRBJ1-1, with 7 bases lining up with TRBD1. CDR1 MNHEY and CDR2 SVGAGI come from the germline V gene. This CDR3 contains 14 residues. V was clipped by 9 bases and J by 2 bases; unmatched bases: 9. For the CDR3, the DNA is TGTGCCAGTAAGACAGGGTCGGGAAACACTGAAGCTTTCTTT. Translating gives CASKTGSGNTEAFF.

The chain has TRBV7-3 and TRBJ1-2; 7 bases line up with TRBD1. V lost 4 bases and J lost 8; bases outside the gene matches: 10. The CDR3 is made up of 14 amino acids. Germline lookup yields CDR1 SGHTA and CDR2 FQGTGA. The CDR3 spells CASSSTLTGNGYTF. CDR3 nucleotide sequence: TGTGCCAGCAGCTCGACCCTGACAGGGAACGGCTACACCTTC.

The rearrangement joins TRBV19 to TRBJ1-1; no reliable D call. V gave up 3 bases and J gave up 6 bases, with 17 bases separating them. This CDR3 has 15 amino acids. The germline gives CDR1 LNHDA, CDR2 SQIVND (reference sequence). This CDR3 is CASSISVGVKAEAFF. CDR3 sequence (DNA): TGTGCCAGTAGTATTTCCGTCGGGGTTAAGGCTGAAGCTTTCTTT.

This chain joins TRBV2 and TRBJ2-6, with D perhaps TRBD1 (6 bases). From germline, CDR1 is SNHLY and CDR2 FYNNEI. The CDR3 totals 15 residues. Trimming took 7 bases from V and 1 from J, leaving 11 bases between them. CDR3 in amino acids: CASNTGQSGANVLTF. In nucleotides, the CDR3 is TGTGCCAGCAATACAGGACAGTCTGGGGCCAACGTCCTGACTTTC.

This rearrangement joins TRBV19 to TRBJ1-2; a possible D gene is TRBD1 (5 bases). Trimming pared 10 bases from V and 4 bases from J, leaving 22 bases between. Germline CDR1 is LNHDA and CDR2 is SQIVND (reference sequence). The CDR3 length is 15 residues. CDR3 residues: CATSTGTADAYGYTF. The CDR3 nucleotides read TGTGCCACCTCTACCGGGACGGCCGACGCCTATGGCTACACCTTC.